Following are 31 T cell receptor beta chains from one sample sequenced in a study of blood T cell repertoires in COVID-19. Assay: immunoSEQ multiplex PCR; the TCRdb copy retains only in-frame clones and omits some. Here the sample spans about 140,000 clones, about 80% being singletons. Sequenced material: peripheral blood. The origin of the receptors is a woman in her fifties or sixties with acute or convalescent COVID-19.

J is TRBJ1-4 and V is TRBV2; TRBD1 is a possible D gene (5 bases). CDR1 and CDR2 (germline): SNHLY, FYNNEI. V dropped 6 bases and J dropped 0 bases, with 8 bases sitting between them. This CDR3 is built from 14 residues. The CDR3 is CASRTASTNEKLFF. Here the CDR3 DNA reads TGTGCCAGCAGGACAGCTTCAACTAATGAAAAACTGTTTTTT.

This chain links TRBV28 with TRBJ1-1; no clear D gene. The germline V gene encodes CDR1 MDHEN and CDR2 SYDVKM. Trimming cost V 10 bases and J 0 bases, with 12 bases left between them. The CDR3 covers 13 residues. The DNA for the CDR3 is TGTGCCACCTTTCCGACTATGAACACTGAAGCTTTCTTT. Translation: CATFPTMNTEAFF.

This clone was seen just once. This chain links TRBV29-1 with TRBJ1-1; TRBD1 is a possible D gene (6 bases). CDR1 is SQVTM, CDR2 ANQGSEA, per germline. V shed 6 bases and J shed 0 bases, with 11 bases lying between them. This CDR3 is built from 13 residues. In DNA form, the CDR3 reads TGCAGCGTCGATGGACAGATGAACACTGAAGCTTTCTTT. Translation gives CSVDGQMNTEAFF.

The V call is TRBV10-3, the J call TRBJ1-1, with D maybe TRBD1 (6 bases). V lost 6 bases to trimming and J lost 3 bases, with 17 bases between them. Germline V gene data show CDR1 as ENHRY and CDR2 as SYGVKD. This CDR3 is built from 15 residues. CDR3 DNA: TGTGCCATCAGCCCACAGGGAAAATTGGACACTGAAGCTTTCTTT. Translating gives CAISPQGKLDTEAFF.

This chain links TRBV28 with TRBJ2-1, with D perhaps TRBD2 (5 bases). The CDR3 loop spans 16 amino acids. V shed 2 bases and J shed 0 bases, with 11 bases lying between them. Germline CDR1 MDHEN, CDR2 SYDVKM. The CDR3 DNA reads as TGTGCCAGCAGTTTAGTGACTACCAGCTCCTACAATGAGCAGTTCTTC. Translating gives CASSLVTTSSYNEQFF.

The chain recombines TRBV11-2 with TRBJ2-7, with D perhaps matching TRBD2 (5 bases). Trimming took 1 base from V and 3 from J, leaving 10 bases between them. Per germline, CDR1 SGHAT and CDR2 FQNNGV. The CDR3 covers 14 residues. Written as DNA, the CDR3 is TGTGCCAGCAGCTTAGTCGTCCGGGGCTACGAGCAGTACTTC. It is translated as CASSLVVRGYEQYF.

The V gene is TRBV29-1, the J gene TRBJ1-1; D gene ambiguous. V gave up 7 bases and J gave up 2 bases, with 14 bases separating them. Per germline, CDR1 SQVTM and CDR2 ANQGSEA. The CDR3 consists of 13 residues. CDR3 residues: CSGGLGSNTEAFF. In DNA form, the CDR3 reads TGCAGCGGTGGTCTGGGGAGTAACACTGAAGCTTTCTTT.

The rearrangement links TRBV10-1 to TRBJ1-2, with TRBD1 as a possible D gene (6 bases). V lost 11 bases and J lost 7, with 14 bases in between. Germline CDR1 is WNHNN and CDR2 is SYGVQD (reference sequence). The CDR3 is 11 amino acids. This CDR3 is CAGRQGGGYTF. CDR3 DNA: TGCGCCGGTAGACAAGGGGGTGGCTACACCTTC.

V is TRBV29-1 and J is TRBJ1-2; D may be TRBD1 (5 bases). Looked up from germline, CDR1 is SQVTM and CDR2 is ANQGSEA. The length of the CDR3 is 12 residues. V lost 5 bases and J 8 bases, leaving 15 bases between the germline ends. CDR3 sequence reads: CSVSSGRGGYTF. CDR3 DNA: TGCAGCGTTTCATCAGGGAGGGGAGGCTACACCTTC. Full variable domain (missing parts from reference TRBV29-1 and TRBJ1-2): SAVISQKPSRDICQRGTSLTIQCQVDSQVTMMFWYRQQPGQSLTLIATANQGSEATYESGFVIDKFPISRPNLTFSTLTVSNMSPEDSSIYLCSVSSGRGGYTFGSGTRLTVV.

The J gene is TRBJ2-3, the V gene TRBV3-1 (or the pseudogene TRBV3-2); D gene uncertain. Germline assignment: CDR1 LGHDT and CDR2 YNNKEL (reference sequence). The V gene lost 1 base and the J gene lost 2 bases, with 10 bases spanning the gap. The CDR3 contains 15 residues. The DNA of the CDR3 is TGTGCCAGCAGCCAAGCGACACAACCCACAGATACGCAGTATTTT. Its protein product is CASSQATQPTDTQYF.

The rearrangement uses TRBV7-9 and TRBJ2-3, with D perhaps TRBD2 (6 bases). The germline V and J ends were trimmed by 5 bases and 3 bases, with 9 bases remaining between them. CDR1 is SEHNR and CDR2 is FQNEAQ in the germline V gene (reference sequence). The CDR3 extends over 13 amino acids. DNA for the CDR3: TGTGCCAGCAGCCGACTAGGGACAGATACGCAGTATTTT. Residues: CASSRLGTDTQYF.

The rearrangement joins TRBV25-1 to TRBJ1-1, with D unclear. V shed 4 bases and J shed 0 bases, with 9 bases lying between them. This CDR3 has 14 amino acids. The germline gives CDR1 MGHDK, CDR2 SYGVNS. CDR3 in DNA: TGTGCCAGCAGTGTAACCGGGGTGAACACTGAAGCTTTCTTT. Translated: CASSVTGVNTEAFF.

This clone was seen only once. The V gene is TRBV2, the J gene TRBJ1-1, with no clear D. The CDR3 is 14 residues long. Per the germline V gene, CDR1 is SNHLY and CDR2 is FYNNEI. The V end was cut by 7 bases, the J end by 0 bases, with 12 bases between. CDR3 coding DNA: TGTGCCAGCATAAGGAGAGAAGTGAACACTGAAGCTTTCTTT. Its translation is CASIRREVNTEAFF.

V gene TRBV19 combines with J gene TRBJ2-7, with 11 bases aligning to TRBD2. CDR3 length equals 16 residues. Trimming removed 0 bases from V and 3 bases from J; junction bases left unmatched: 4. CDR1 and CDR2 (germline): LNHDA, SQIVND (reference sequence). The CDR3 DNA is TGTGCCAGTAGTATAGATCTACTAGCGGGAGACTACGAGCAGTACTTC. Amino acids: CASSIDLLAGDYEQYF. The full variable domain, rest sourced from reference TRBV19 and TRBJ2-7, is DGGITQSPKYLFRKEGQNVTLSCEQNLNHDAMYWYRQDPGQGLRLIYYSQIVNDFQKGDIAEGYSVSREKKESFPLTVTSAQKNPTAFYLCASSIDLLAGDYEQYFGPGTRLTVT.

This chain joins TRBV2 and TRBJ1-1; 8 nucleotides match TRBD1. This CDR3 has 14 residues. Losses at the gene ends were 4 bases for V and 11 bases for J; bases not matched to a gene: 12. The germline V gene encodes CDR1 SNHLY and CDR2 FYNNEI. CDR3 DNA sequence: TGTGCCAGCAGTGGACGAACAGGGGGTGGGTCGGCTTTCTTT. Residues: CASSGRTGGGSAFF.

This rearrangement joins TRBV5-1 to TRBJ2-7, with 8 bases that match TRBD1. V shed 4 bases and J 5 bases; nucleotides not matched to a gene: 5. The germline V gene encodes CDR1 SGHRS and CDR2 YFSETQ. The CDR3 has 13 amino acids. The CDR3 region is CASSRTGYDEQYF. CDR3 nucleotides: TGCGCCAGCAGCCGGACAGGGTACGACGAGCAGTACTTC.

In its sample, this clone was seen once. V gene TRBV18 combines with J gene TRBJ2-1, with 14 bases identical to TRBD2. The length of the CDR3 is 16 residues. With 6 bases clipped from V and 6 bases from J, the junction kept 7 bases outside the gene matches. CDR1 KGHSH and CDR2 LQKENI come from the germline V gene. CDR3 DNA sequence: TGTGCCAGCTCCCCATTTGGGACTAGCGGGAGCAATGAGCAGTTCTTC. Translating gives CASSPFGTSGSNEQFF.

The chain is built from TRBV12-3 or TRBV12-4 and TRBJ2-1, with a tentative D call TRBD2 (5 bases). CDR3 length equals 13 residues. Between the trimmed V and J ends, which lost 5 bases and 10 bases, there was a span of 15 bases. The CDR3 spells CASSPLAGGEQFF. The DNA for the CDR3 is TGTGCCAGCAGTCCCCTGGCGGGTGGGGAGCAGTTCTTC.

CDR3 in DNA: TGTGCCAGCAGCTCGGGGCTAGCGGAGAATGAGCAGTTCTTC. The encoded protein is CASSSGLAENEQFF. The chain combines TRBV11-1 with TRBJ2-1, with 7 bases fitting TRBD2. CDR1 is SGHAT and CDR2 is FQDESV in the germline V gene (reference sequence). V dropped 4 bases and J dropped 7; count of bases not matched to a gene: 7. This CDR3 has 14 amino acids.

The rearrangement links TRBV18 to TRBJ1-4; D is perhaps TRBD1 (5 bases). CDR1 is KGHSH and CDR2 is LQKENI in the germline V gene. V lost 4 bases to trimming and J lost 9 bases, with 12 bases between them. The CDR3 is 13 amino acids. CDR3 nucleotide sequence: TGTGCCAGCTCACGGGAAACAGGTCAAAAACTGTTTTTT. It codes for CASSRETGQKLFF.

The chain couples TRBV24-1 to TRBJ1-2; maybe TRBD1 (6 bases). Germline V CDR1 and CDR2: KGHDR, SFDVKD. The CDR3 spans 15 residues. The ends were cut back, 7 bases at V and 8 bases at J, with 22 bases in the middle. CDR3 residues: CATSPSEQGISGYTF. Written as DNA, the CDR3 is TGTGCCACCAGCCCTTCGGAACAGGGAATATCAGGCTACACCTTC.

A word on this clone: One end of the junction is discordant with germline, which a read error may explain. For the CDR3, the DNA is TGTGCCAGCAGCTTAGGACAGGGTATGACCTTC. Translated, it gives CASSLGQGMTF. This rearrangement joins TRBV12-3 or TRBV12-4 to TRBJ1-2, with TRBD1 identical over 8 bases. This CDR3 comprises 11 residues.

The chain employs TRBV7-3 and TRBJ2-7; 9 bases fit TRBD2. The CDR3 consists of 15 residues. CDR1 and CDR2 from the germline V gene are SGHTA and FQGTGA. The V segment lost 7 bases and the J segment 4 bases; nucleotides outside the gene matches: 11. The CDR3 here is CASTIILAGSYEQYF. CDR3 DNA sequence: TGTGCCAGCACCATCATACTAGCGGGCTCGTACGAGCAGTACTTC.

V usage is TRBV19 and J usage is TRBJ1-4; no reliable D call. V lost 5 bases, J lost 0 bases, and 10 bases lay in between. Per the germline V gene, CDR1 is LNHDA and CDR2 is SQIVND (reference sequence). CDR3 length equals 15 residues. CDR3 amino acids: CASSSTFATNEKLFF. The CDR3 region has the DNA TGTGCCAGTAGTTCGACATTTGCAACTAATGAAAAACTGTTTTTT.

This chain connects TRBV19 to TRBJ1-1, with D unclear. This CDR3 has 14 amino acids. V lost 3 bases and J 0 bases, leaving 8 bases between the germline ends. Germline lookup yields CDR1 LNHDA and CDR2 SQIVND (reference sequence). The CDR3 sequence is CASSIQDLNTEAFF. The DNA of the CDR3 is TGTGCCAGTAGTATTCAGGATTTGAACACTGAAGCTTTCTTT.

This clone turned up a few times. The genes are TRBV2 and TRBJ1-3, with D perhaps TRBD1 (5 bases). V was cut by 7 bases and J by 2 bases, with 15 bases left in between. Germline V lookup: CDR1 SNHLY, CDR2 FYNNEI. The length of the CDR3 is 15 residues. In DNA, the CDR3 is TGTGCCAGCAACCTAGGGGCAGGCCCTGGAAACACCATATATTTT. It specifies CASNLGAGPGNTIYF.

The rearrangement links TRBV15 to TRBJ1-4, with a tentative D call TRBD1 (5 bases). Germline loops: CDR1 LNHNV, CDR2 YYDKDF (reference sequence). The CDR3 extends over 16 amino acids. With 1 base removed from V and 0 bases from J, the gap between germline ends came to 9 bases. CDR3 region: CATSRGGVATNEKLFF. The CDR3, as DNA: TGTGCCACCAGCAGAGGGGGGGTAGCAACTAATGAAAAACTGTTTTTT.

The V gene is TRBV7-2, the J gene TRBJ1-2; 7 bases align to TRBD1. After removal of 5 bases from V and 7 bases from J, the junction contained 10 bases not matched to a gene. CDR1 and CDR2 (germline): SGHTA, FQGNSA. The CDR3 extends over 14 amino acids. CDR3 loop: CASSGSTGVGGYTF. CDR3 coding DNA: TGTGCCAGCAGCGGGTCAACAGGGGTAGGTGGCTACACCTTC.

CDR3 nucleotides: TGCGCCAGCAGCCAAGATCGGCCTGGACAGGGGTACCAAGAGACCCAGTACTTC. This translates into CASSQDRPGQGYQETQYF. This chain joins TRBV4-3 and TRBJ2-5, with TRBD1 matching 9 bases. V lost 0 bases to trimming and J lost 0 bases; unmatched junction nucleotides: 8. CDR1 and CDR2 from the germline V gene are LGHNA and YSLEER. CDR3 size: 18 residues.

This clone was found once. The J gene is TRBJ2-1, the V gene TRBV27, with a possible D match to TRBD2 (6 bases). Trimming cost V 5 bases and J 5 bases, with 10 bases left between them. Germline loops: CDR1 MNHEY, CDR2 SMNVEV (reference sequence). This CDR3 has 13 amino acids. The CDR3 loop is CASSLTRHNEQFF. In DNA form, the CDR3 reads TGTGCCAGCAGTCTGACTAGGCACAATGAGCAGTTCTTC.

V gene TRBV5-1 combines with J gene TRBJ1-1; 9 nucleotides line up with TRBD1. The CDR3 is 13 residues long. Germline loops: CDR1 SGHRS, CDR2 YFSETQ. V shed 4 bases, J shed 4 bases, and the junction held 2 bases outside the gene matches. Written as DNA, the CDR3 is TGCGCCAGCAGCGTGACAGGGGGCACTGAAGCTTTCTTT. Translated, it gives CASSVTGGTEAFF.